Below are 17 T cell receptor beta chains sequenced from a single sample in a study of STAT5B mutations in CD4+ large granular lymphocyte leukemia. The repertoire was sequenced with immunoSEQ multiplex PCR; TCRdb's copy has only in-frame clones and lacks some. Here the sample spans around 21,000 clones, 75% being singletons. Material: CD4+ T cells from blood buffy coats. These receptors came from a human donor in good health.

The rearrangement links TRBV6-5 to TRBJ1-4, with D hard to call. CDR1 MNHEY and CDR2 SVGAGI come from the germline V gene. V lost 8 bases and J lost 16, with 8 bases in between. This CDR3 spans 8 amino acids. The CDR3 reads CASPFPFF. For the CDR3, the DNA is TGTGCCAGCCCCTTTCCGTTTTTT.

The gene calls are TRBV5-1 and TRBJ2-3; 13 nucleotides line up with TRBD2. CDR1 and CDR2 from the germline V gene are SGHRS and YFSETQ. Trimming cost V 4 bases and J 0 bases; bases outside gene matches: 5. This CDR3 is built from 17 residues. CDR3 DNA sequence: TGCGCCAGCAGCACCGGACTAGCGGGAGTGAGCACAGATACGCAGTATTTT. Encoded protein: CASSTGLAGVSTDTQYF. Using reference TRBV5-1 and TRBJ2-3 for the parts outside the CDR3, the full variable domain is KAGVTQTPRYLIKTRGQQVTLSCSPISGHRSVSWYQQTPGQGLQFLFEYFSETQRNKGNFPGRFSGRQFSNSRSEMNVSTLELGDSALYLCASSTGLAGVSTDTQYFGPGTRLTVL.

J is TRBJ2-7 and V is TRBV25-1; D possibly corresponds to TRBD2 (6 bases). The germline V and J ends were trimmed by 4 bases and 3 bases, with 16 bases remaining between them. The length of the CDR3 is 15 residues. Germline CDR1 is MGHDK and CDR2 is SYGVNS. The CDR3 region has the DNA TGTGCCAGCAGTGGGAACAGCTTAGCGGACTACGAGCAGTACTTC. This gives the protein CASSGNSLADYEQYF.

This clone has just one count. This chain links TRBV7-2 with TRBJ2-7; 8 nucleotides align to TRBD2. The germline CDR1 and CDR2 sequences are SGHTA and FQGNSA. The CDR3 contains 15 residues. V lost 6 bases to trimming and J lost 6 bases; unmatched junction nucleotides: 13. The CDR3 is CASRTPAGSGAEQYF. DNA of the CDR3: TGTGCCAGCAGGACCCCGGCGGGTAGCGGGGCCGAGCAGTACTTC. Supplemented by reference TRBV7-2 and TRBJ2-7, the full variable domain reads GAGVSQSPSNKVTEKGKDVELRCDPISGHTALYWYRQSLGQGLEFLIYFQGNSAPDKSGLPSDRFSAERTGGSVSTLTIQRTQQEDSAVYLCASRTPAGSGAEQYFGPGTRLTVT.

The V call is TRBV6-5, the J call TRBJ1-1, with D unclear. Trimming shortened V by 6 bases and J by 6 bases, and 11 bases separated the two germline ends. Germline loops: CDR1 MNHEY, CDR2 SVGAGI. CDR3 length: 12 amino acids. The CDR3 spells CASREGGSEAFF. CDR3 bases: TGTGCCAGCAGGGAAGGTGGCTCTGAAGCTTTCTTT.

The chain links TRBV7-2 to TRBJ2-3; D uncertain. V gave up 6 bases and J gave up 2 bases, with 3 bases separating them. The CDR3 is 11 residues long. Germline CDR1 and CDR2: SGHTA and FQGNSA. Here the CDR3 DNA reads TGTGCCAGCAGTATCACAGATACGCAGTATTTT. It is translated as CASSITDTQYF.

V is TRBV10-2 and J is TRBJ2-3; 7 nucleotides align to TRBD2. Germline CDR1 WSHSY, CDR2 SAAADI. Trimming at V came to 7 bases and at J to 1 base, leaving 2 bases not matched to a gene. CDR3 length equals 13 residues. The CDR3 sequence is CASMGRGTDTQYF. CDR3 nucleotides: TGCGCCAGCATGGGGAGGGGCACAGATACGCAGTATTTT.

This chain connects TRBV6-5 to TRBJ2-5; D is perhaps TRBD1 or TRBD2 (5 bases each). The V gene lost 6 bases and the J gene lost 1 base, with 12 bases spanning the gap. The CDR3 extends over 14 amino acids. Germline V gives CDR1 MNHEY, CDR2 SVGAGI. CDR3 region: CASRTPGAQETQYF. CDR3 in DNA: TGTGCCAGCAGGACACCCGGGGCCCAAGAGACCCAGTACTTC.

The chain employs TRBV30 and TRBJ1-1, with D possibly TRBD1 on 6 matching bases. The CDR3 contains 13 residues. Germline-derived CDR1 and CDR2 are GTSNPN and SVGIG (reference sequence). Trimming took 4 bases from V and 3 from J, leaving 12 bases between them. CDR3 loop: CAWTRGGYTEAFF. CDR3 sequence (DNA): TGTGCCTGGACCAGAGGGGGTTACACTGAAGCTTTCTTT.

Here the CDR3 reads CASSDQSGANTEAFF. In nucleotides, the CDR3 is TGTGCCAGCAGTGACCAATCCGGGGCGAACACTGAAGCTTTCTTT. The chain employs TRBV6-1 and TRBJ1-1, with D maybe TRBD1 (5 bases). Trimming shortened V by 3 bases and J by 1 base, and 12 bases separated the two germline ends. This CDR3 region has 15 residues. From germline, CDR1 is MNHNS and CDR2 SASEGT.

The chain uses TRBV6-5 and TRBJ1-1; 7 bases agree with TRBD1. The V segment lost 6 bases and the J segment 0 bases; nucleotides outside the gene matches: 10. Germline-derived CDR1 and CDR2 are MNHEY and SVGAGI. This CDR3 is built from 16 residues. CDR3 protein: CASSYTRGRMNTEAFF. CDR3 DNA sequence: TGTGCCAGCAGCTACACAAGGGGGCGTATGAACACTGAAGCTTTCTTT.

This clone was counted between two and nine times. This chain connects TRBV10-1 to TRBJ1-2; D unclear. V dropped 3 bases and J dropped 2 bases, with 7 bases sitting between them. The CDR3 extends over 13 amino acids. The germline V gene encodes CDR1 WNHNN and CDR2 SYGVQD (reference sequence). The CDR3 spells CASSEGGNYGYTF. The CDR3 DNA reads TGCGCCAGCAGTGAAGGAGGGAACTATGGCTACACCTTC.

The CDR3 nucleotides read TGTGCCAGCAGCTCGACAGGCCGCTCTGGGGCCAACGTCCTGACTTTC. Amino acids: CASSSTGRSGANVLTF. This chain links TRBV5-6 with TRBJ2-6; D possibly corresponds to TRBD1 (6 bases). Germline CDR1 reads SGHDT; CDR2 reads YYEEEE. Trimming stripped 3 bases from V and 0 bases from J, with 10 bases between. CDR3 length: 16 amino acids.

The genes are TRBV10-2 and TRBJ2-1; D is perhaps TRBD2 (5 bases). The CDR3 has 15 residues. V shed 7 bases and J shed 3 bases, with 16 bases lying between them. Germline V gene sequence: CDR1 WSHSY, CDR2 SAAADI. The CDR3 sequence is CASKTRTSGYNEQFF. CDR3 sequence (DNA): TGCGCCAGCAAAACCCGGACCAGCGGCTACAATGAGCAGTTCTTC.

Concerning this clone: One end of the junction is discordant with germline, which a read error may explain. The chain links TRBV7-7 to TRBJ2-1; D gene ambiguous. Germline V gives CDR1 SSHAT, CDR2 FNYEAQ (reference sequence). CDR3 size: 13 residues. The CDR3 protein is CASSLGPYNEQFF. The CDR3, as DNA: TGTGCTAGCAGCTTAGGTCCTTACAATGAGCAGTTCTTC.

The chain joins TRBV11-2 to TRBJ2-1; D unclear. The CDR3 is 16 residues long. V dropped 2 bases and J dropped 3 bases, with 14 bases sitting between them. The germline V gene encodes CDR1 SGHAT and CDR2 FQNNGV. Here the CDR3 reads CASSLQPSRGYNEQFF. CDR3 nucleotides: TGTGCCAGCAGCTTACAACCCAGTCGTGGCTACAATGAGCAGTTCTTC.

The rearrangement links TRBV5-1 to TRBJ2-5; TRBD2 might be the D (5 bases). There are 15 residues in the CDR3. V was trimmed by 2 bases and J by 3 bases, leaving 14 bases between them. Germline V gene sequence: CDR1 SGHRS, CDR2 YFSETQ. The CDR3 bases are TGCGCCAGCAGCTTACACGGGATCCGCGAAGAGACCCAGTACTTC. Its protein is CASSLHGIREETQYF.